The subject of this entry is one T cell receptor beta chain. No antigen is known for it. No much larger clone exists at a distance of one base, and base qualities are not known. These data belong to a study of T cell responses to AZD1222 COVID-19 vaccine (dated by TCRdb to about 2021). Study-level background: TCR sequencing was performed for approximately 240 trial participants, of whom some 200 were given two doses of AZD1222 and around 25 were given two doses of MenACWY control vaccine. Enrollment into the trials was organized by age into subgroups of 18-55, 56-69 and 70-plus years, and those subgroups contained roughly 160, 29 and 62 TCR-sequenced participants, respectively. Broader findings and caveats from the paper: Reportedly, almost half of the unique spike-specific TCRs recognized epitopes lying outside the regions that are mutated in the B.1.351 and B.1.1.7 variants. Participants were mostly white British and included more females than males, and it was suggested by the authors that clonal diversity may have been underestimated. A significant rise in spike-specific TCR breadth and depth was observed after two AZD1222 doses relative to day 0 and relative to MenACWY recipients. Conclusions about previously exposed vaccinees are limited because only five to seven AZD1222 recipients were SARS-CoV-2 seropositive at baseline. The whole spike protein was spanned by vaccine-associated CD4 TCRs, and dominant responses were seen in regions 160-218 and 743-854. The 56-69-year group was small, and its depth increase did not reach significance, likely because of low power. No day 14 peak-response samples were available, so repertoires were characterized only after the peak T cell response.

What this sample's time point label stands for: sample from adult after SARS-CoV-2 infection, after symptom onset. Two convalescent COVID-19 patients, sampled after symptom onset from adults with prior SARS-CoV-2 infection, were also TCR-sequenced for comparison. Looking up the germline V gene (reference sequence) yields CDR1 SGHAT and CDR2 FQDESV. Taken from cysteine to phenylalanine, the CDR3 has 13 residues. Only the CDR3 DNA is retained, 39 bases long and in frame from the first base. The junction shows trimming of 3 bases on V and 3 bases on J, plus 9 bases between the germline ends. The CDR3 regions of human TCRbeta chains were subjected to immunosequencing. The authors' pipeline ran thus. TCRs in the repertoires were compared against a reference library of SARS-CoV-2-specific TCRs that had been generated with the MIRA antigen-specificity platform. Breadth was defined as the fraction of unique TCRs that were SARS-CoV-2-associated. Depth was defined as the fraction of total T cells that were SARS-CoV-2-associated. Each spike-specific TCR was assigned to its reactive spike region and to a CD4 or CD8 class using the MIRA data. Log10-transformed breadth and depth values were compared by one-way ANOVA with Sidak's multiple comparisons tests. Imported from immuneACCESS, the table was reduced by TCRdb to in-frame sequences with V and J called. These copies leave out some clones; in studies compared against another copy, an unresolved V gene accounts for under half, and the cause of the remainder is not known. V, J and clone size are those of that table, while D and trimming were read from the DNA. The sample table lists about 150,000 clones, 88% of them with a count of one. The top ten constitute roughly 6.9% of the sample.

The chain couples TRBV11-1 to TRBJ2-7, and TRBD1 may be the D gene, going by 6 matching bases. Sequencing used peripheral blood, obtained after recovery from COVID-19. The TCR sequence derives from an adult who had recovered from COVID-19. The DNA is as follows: TGTGCCAGCAGCTTGGGACAAGACTACGAGCAGTACTTC. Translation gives CASSLGQDYEQYF.